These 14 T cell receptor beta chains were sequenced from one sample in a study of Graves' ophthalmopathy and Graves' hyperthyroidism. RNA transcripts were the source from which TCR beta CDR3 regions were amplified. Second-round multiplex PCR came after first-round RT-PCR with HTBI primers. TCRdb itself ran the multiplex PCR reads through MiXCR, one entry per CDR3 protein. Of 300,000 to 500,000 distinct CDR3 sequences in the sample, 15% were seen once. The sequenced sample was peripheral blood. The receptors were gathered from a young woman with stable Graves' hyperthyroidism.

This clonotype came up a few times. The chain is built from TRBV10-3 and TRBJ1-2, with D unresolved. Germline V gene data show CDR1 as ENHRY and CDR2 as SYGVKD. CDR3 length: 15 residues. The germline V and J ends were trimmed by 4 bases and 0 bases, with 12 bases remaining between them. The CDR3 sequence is CAISATSETNYGYTF. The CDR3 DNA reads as TGTGCCATCAGTGCAACGTCAGAAACTAACTATGGCTACACCTTC.

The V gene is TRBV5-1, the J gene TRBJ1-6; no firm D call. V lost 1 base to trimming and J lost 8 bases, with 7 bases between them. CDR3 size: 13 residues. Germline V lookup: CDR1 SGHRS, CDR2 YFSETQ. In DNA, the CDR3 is TGCGCCAGCAGCTTGAGTCCGGATTCACCCCTCCACTTT. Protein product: CASSLSPDSPLHF.

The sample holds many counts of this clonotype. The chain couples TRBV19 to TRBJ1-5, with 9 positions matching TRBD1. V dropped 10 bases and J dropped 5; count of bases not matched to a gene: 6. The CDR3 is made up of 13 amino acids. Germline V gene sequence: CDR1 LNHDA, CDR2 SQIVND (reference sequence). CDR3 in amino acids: CATRDRDDQPQHF. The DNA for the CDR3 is TGTGCCACCCGGGACAGGGATGATCAGCCCCAGCATTTT.

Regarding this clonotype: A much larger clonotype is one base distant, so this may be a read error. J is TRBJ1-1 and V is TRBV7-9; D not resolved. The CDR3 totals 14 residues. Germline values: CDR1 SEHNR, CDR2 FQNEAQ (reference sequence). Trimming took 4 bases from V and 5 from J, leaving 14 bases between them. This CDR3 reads CASSWTTRRTEAFF. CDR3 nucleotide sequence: TGTGCCAGCAGCTGGACGACAAGGCGGACTGAAGCTTTCTTT. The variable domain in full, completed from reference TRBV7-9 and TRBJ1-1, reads DTGVSQNPRHKITKRGQNVTFRCDPISEHNRLYWYRQTLGQGPEFLTYFQNEAQLEKSRLLSDRFSAERPKGSFSTLEIQRTEQGDSAMYLCASSWTTRRTEAFFGQGTRLTVV.

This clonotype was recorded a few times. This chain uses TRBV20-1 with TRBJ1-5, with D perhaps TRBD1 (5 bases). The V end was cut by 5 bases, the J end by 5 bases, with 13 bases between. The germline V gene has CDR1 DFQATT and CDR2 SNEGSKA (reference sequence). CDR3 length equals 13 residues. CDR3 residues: CSAQNTGDQPQHF. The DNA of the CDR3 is TGCAGTGCTCAGAACACAGGCGATCAGCCCCAGCATTTT.

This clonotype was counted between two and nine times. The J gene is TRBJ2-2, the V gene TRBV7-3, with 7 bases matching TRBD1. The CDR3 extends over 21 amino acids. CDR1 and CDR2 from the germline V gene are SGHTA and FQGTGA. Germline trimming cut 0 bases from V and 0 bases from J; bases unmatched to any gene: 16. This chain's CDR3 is CASSLTLGSGATGANTGELFF. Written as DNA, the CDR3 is TGTGCCAGCAGCTTAACCTTGGGGAGCGGCGCCACAGGGGCGAACACCGGGGAGCTGTTTTTT.

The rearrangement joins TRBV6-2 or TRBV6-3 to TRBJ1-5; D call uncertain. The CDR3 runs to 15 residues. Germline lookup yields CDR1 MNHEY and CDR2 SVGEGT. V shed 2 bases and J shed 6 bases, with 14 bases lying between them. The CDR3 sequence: CASSYPAEGTQPQHF. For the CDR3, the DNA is TGTGCCAGCAGTTACCCGGCGGAGGGTACTCAGCCCCAGCATTTT.

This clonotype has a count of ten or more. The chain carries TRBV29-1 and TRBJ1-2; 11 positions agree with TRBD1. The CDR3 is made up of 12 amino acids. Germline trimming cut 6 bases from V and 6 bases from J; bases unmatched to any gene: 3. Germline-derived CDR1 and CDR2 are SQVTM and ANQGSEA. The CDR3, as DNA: TGCAGCGTGGGGGGACAGGGGGATGGCTACACCTTC. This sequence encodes CSVGGQGDGYTF.

The CDR3 here is CASTTGPYEQYF. The CDR3 region has the DNA TGTGCCAGCACCACGGGACCTTACGAGCAGTACTTC. The gene calls are TRBV14 and TRBJ2-7; D could derive from TRBD1 or TRBD2 (5 bases each). CDR3 length: 12 residues. The ends were cut back, 7 bases at V and 4 bases at J, with 11 bases in the middle. In germline, CDR1 is SGHDN, CDR2 FVKESK. Complete variable domain (other parts from reference TRBV14 and TRBJ2-7): EAGVTQFPSHSVIEKGQTVTLRCDPISGHDNLYWYRRVMGKEIKFLLHFVKESKQDESGMPNNRFLAERTGGTYSTLKVQPAELEDSGVYFCASTTGPYEQYFGPGTRLTVT.

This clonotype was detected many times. The CDR3, as DNA: TGTGCCAGCAGTTACTCGAGCAGGGAGAAGAACACTGAAGCTTTCTTT. The encoded protein is CASSYSSREKNTEAFF. This chain connects TRBV6-2 or TRBV6-3 to TRBJ1-1; D perhaps matches TRBD1 (5 bases). The V gene's germline CDR1 is MNHEY and CDR2 SVGEGT. The ends were cut back, 0 bases at V and 1 base at J, with 12 bases in the middle. The CDR3 covers 16 residues.

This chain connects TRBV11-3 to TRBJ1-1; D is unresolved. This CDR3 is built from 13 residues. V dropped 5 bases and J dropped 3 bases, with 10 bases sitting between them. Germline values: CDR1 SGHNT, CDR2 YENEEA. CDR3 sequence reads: CASSEGRHTEAFF. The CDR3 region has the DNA TGTGCCAGCAGCGAGGGCAGGCACACTGAAGCTTTCTTT.

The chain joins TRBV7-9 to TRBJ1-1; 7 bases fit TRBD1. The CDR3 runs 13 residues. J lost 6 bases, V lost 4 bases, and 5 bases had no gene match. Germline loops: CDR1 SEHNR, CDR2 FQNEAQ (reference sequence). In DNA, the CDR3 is TGTGCCAGCAGCTCAGGGGGGGCGGCTGAAGCTTTCTTT. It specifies CASSSGGAAEAFF.

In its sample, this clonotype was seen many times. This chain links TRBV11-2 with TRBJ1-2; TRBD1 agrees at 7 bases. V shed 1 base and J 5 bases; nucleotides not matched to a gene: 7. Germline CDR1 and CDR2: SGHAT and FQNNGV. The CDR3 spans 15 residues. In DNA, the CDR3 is TGTGCCAGCAGCTTAGGCCCACAGGGGTTATATGGCTACACCTTC. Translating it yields CASSLGPQGLYGYTF. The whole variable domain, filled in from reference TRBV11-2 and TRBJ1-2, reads EAGVAQSPRYKIIEKRQSVAFWCNPISGHATLYWYQQILGQGPKLLIQFQNNGVVDDSQLPKDRFSAERLKGVDSTLKIQPAKLEDSAVYLCASSLGPQGLYGYTFGSGTRLTVV.

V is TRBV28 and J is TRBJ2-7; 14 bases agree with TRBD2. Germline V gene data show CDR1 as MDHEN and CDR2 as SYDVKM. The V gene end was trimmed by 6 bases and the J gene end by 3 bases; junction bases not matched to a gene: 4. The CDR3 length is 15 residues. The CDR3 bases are TGTGCCAGCAGGCGGACTAGCGGGAGGAACTACGAGCAGTACTTC. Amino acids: CASRRTSGRNYEQYF.